The present entry profiles one T cell receptor beta chain with its context. Its target is unknown. The sample belongs to a study of glioma-infiltrating T cells after dendritic cell vaccination. Findings and caveats of the study: Complete blood and tumor specimen sets were limited to few patients.

The CDR3 contains 17 residues. The germline V gene encodes CDR1 LGHNT and CDR2 FRNRAP. Trimming took 6 bases from V and 4 from J; bases not matched to a gene: 11. The protocol was immunoSEQ multiplex PCR, while the TCRdb copy is restricted to in-frame clones and leaves out a portion. The table includes some 87,000 clones, over 65% detected once. Here the sequenced sample was blood, taken before dendritic cell vaccination. The chain links TRBV12-5 to TRBJ2-1, with 11 nucleotides matching TRBD2. This sequence originates from a human donor with glioblastoma. The CDR3: CASGRTSGSSPYNEQFF. CDR3 coding DNA: TGTGCTAGTGGCCGAACTAGCGGGAGTTCTCCATACAATGAGCAGTTCTTC.